The clone carrying this T cell receptor beta chain was counted between two and nine times. Primers: 60 Vbeta forward and 13 Jbeta reverse. Some clones are missing from TCRdb's copy, which holds only in-frame ones; the method was immunoSEQ multiplex PCR. The sample has 55,000 to 80,000 clones, roughly 80% seen once. Germline loops: CDR1 ENHRY, CDR2 SYGVKD. The length of the CDR3 is 16 residues. Trimming took off 1 base at V and 8 bases at J, with 18 bases between the two ends. The sample is drawn from a study of cytomegalovirus exposure and HLA in healthy donors. Study-level information: Of all 400 or so donors who were genotyped, about 84% belonged to the Caucasian-associated ancestry cluster.

The sequencing input was PBMCs. V is TRBV10-3 and J is TRBJ2-1, with D perhaps matching TRBD1 (5 bases). This sequence was found in a woman in her twenties or thirties in good health and CMV-seronegative. As DNA, the CDR3 is TGTGCCATCAGTGAGTTCATTGGGGCGCGCGGTGATGAGCAGTTCTTC. It is translated as CAISEFIGARGDEQFF.